These 10 T cell receptor beta chains were sequenced from one sample in a study of circulating CD8 cells and anti-PD-1 response in melanoma. TCR libraries were prepared from around 15 ng of total RNA with the QIAseq Immune Repertoire TCR panel. Each CDR3 protein gets one entry after TCRdb re-called the reads with MiXCR. The sample holds around 1,200 distinct CDR3 sequences, approximately 7% seen once. Live CD3+CD8+TCRalphabeta+ cells were sorted into four subsets by PD-1 and/or TIGIT. The sequences come from CD8+ T cells from PBMCs, collected at baseline or after one month of anti-PD-1 therapy (not recorded which). The receptor set was obtained from a human donor with melanoma.

The V and J genes are TRBV19 and TRBJ1-5; D remains ambiguous. Per germline, CDR1 LNHDA and CDR2 SQIVND (reference sequence). The ends were cut back, 7 bases at V and 4 bases at J, with 8 bases in the middle. The CDR3 consists of 12 residues. This CDR3 is CASTSSNQPQHF. The CDR3 DNA reads as TGTGCCAGTACTTCATCAAATCAGCCCCAGCATTTT.

By sample share, this clonotype is medium-sized. The chain carries TRBV4-3 and TRBJ1-2; D gene unclear. The CDR3 extends over 15 amino acids. Per germline, CDR1 LGHNA and CDR2 YSLEER. V was clipped by 0 bases and J by 0 bases, with 8 bases between them. Written as DNA, the CDR3 is TGCGCCAGCAGCCAAGATCAGGCCCCTAACTATGGCTACACCTTC. Its protein is CASSQDQAPNYGYTF.

This clonotype is large. The chain's CDR3 is CASRGNEQFF. The CDR3 region has the DNA TGTGCCAGCAGGGGGAATGAGCAGTTCTTC. This sequence joins TRBV2 and TRBJ2-1; D is undetermined. The CDR3 loop spans 10 amino acids. The germline V gene has CDR1 SNHLY and CDR2 FYNNEI. The V and J ends lost 6 bases and 7 bases respectively, with 4 bases between them. The full variable domain, with the rest looked up from reference TRBV2 and TRBJ2-1, is EPEVTQTPSHQVTQMGQEVILRCVPISNHLYFYWYRQILGQKVEFLVSFYNNEISEKSEIFDDQFSVERPDGSNFTLKIRSTKLEDSAMYFCASRGNEQFFGPGTRLTVL.

This clonotype is large within its sample. The chain carries TRBV29-1 and TRBJ1-1; the D is unclear. This CDR3 is 11 amino acids long. Germline-derived CDR1 and CDR2 are SQVTM and ANQGSEA. The germline V and J ends were trimmed by 5 bases and 3 bases, with 7 bases remaining between them. The CDR3 region has the DNA TGCAGCGTTTACCAGGACACTGAAGCTTTCTTT. This sequence encodes CSVYQDTEAFF.

This clonotype was seen a handful of times. Since the CDR3 does not end with the conserved phenylalanine or tryptophan, this likely comes from a read error. This CDR3 is CAWSVRSSYEQYS. The CDR3 bases are TGTGCCTGGAGTGTACGAAGCTCCTACGAGCAGTACTCC. This chain connects TRBV30 to TRBJ2-7; D uncertain. This CDR3 is 13 amino acids long. Trimming took 0 bases from V and 0 from J, leaving 6 bases between them. Germline V gene sequence: CDR1 GTSNPN, CDR2 SVGIG (reference sequence).

This clonotype is categorized as medium-sized. The chain combines TRBV2 with TRBJ2-7, with D possibly matching TRBD1 (5 bases). Trimming pared 6 bases from V and 2 bases from J, leaving 17 bases between. Germline loops: CDR1 SNHLY, CDR2 FYNNEI. The CDR3 extends over 15 amino acids. The CDR3 sequence is CASSPGEGAPYEQYF. DNA for the CDR3: TGTGCCAGCAGCCCCGGCGAAGGGGCCCCCTACGAGCAGTACTTC.

This rearrangement joins TRBV20-1 to TRBJ2-7; no definite D call. This CDR3 is built from 14 residues. Trimming cost V 0 bases and J 5 bases, with 14 bases left between them. Per germline, CDR1 DFQATT and CDR2 SNEGSKA (reference sequence). DNA for the CDR3: TGCAGTGCTAGAGATGGAATCGGTGCCGACGAGCAGTACTTC. It specifies CSARDGIGADEQYF.

This clonotype showed up just a few times. Since a much larger clone is just one base distant, this may be a read error. The chain links TRBV2 to TRBJ2-5; D not resolved. Germline V gene data show CDR1 as SNHLY and CDR2 as FYNNEI. The CDR3 runs 14 residues. CDR3 bases: TGTGCCAGCAGTGAGTTTGAAGAACAAGAGACCCGGTACTTC. The encoded protein is CASSEFEEQETRYF.

Sample share makes this clonotype large (0.1 to 1%). The rearrangement links TRBV19 to TRBJ2-3, with 11 positions matching TRBD2. The trim removed 5 bases at V and 1 base at J, leaving 11 bases unmatched. The CDR3 runs 18 residues. CDR1 is LNHDA and CDR2 is SQIVND in the germline V gene (reference sequence). The CDR3 DNA follows: TGTGCCAGTAGTTGGATACTAGCGGGGGAAATGGGCACAGATACGCAGTATTTT. This sequence encodes CASSWILAGEMGTDTQYF.

This clonotype counts as large. The rearrangement joins TRBV27 to TRBJ2-1; D may be TRBD1 or TRBD2 (5 bases each). There are 15 residues in the CDR3. Germline loops: CDR1 MNHEY, CDR2 SMNVEV (reference sequence). V was clipped by 2 bases and J by 0 bases, with 8 bases between them. The DNA for the CDR3 is TGTGCCAGCAGTTTAGGGACGGACTCCTACAATGAGCAGTTCTTC. Translation gives CASSLGTDSYNEQFF.